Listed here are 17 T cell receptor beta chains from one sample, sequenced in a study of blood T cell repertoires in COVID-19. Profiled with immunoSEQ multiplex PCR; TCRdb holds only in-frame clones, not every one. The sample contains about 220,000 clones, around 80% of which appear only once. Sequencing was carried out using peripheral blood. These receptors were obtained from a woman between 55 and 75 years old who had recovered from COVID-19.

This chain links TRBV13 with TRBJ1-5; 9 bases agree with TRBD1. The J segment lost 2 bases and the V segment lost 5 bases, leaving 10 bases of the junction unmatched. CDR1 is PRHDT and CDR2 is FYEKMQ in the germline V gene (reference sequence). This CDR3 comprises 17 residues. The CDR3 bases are TGTGCCAGCAGCGCATATCCGGGACAGGGACGCAATCAGCCCCAGCATTTT. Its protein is CASSAYPGQGRNQPQHF. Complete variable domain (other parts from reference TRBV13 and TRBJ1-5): AAGVIQSPRHLIKEKRETATLKCYPIPRHDTVYWYQQGPGQDPQFLISFYEKMQSDKGSIPDRFSAQQFSDYHSELNMSSLELGDSALYFCASSAYPGQGRNQPQHFGDGTRLSIL.

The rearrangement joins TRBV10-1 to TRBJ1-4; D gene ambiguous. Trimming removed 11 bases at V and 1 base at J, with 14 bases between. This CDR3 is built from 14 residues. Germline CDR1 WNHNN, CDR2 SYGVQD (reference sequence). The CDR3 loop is CAYTTCGTNEKLFF. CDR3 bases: TGCGCCTACACCACTTGCGGAACTAATGAAAAACTGTTTTTT.

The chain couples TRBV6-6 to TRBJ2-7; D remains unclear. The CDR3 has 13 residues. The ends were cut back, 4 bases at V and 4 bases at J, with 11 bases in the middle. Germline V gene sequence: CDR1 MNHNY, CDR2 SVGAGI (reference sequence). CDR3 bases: TGTGCCAGCAGTTCCGGTACAGTATACGAGCAGTACTTC. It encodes CASSSGTVYEQYF.

The CDR3 coding sequence is TGTGCCAGCAGTGACCGCCGAGTGGGGGCGTCTGAAGCTTTCTTT. Its protein product is CASSDRRVGASEAFF. J is TRBJ1-1 and V is TRBV6-1; D perhaps matches TRBD1 (6 bases). Germline CDR1 and CDR2: MNHNS and SASEGT. V gave up 3 bases and J gave up 6 bases, with 17 bases separating them. The CDR3 spans 15 residues.

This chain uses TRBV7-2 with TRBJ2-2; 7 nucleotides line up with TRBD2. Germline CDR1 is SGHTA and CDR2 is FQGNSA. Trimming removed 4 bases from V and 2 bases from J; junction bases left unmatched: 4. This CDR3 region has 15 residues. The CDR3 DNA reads TGTGCCAGCAGCTCCCAGCGGGGAAACACCGGGGAGCTGTTTTTT. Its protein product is CASSSQRGNTGELFF.

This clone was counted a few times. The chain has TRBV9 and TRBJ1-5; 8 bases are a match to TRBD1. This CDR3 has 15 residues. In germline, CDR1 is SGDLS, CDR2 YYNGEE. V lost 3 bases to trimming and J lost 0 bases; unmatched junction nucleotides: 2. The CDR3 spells CASSGGTGSNQPQHF. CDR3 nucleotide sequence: TGTGCCAGCAGCGGAGGGACAGGTAGCAATCAGCCCCAGCATTTT.

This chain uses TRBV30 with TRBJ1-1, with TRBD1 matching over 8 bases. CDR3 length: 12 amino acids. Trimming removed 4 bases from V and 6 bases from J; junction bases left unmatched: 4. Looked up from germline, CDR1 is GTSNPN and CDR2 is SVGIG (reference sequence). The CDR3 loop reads CAWTQGGAEAFF. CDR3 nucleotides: TGTGCCTGGACACAGGGGGGAGCTGAAGCTTTCTTT. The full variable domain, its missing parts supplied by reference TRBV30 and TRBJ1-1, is SQTIHQWPATLVQPVGSPLSLECTVEGTSNPNLYWYRQAAGRGLQLLFYSVGIGQISSEVPQNLSASRPQDRQFILSSKKLLLSDSGFYLCAWTQGGAEAFFGQGTRLTVV.

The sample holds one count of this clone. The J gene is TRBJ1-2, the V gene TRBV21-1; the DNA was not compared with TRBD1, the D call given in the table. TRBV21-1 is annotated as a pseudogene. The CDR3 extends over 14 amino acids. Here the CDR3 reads CASSKRGSEYGYTF. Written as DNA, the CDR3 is TGTGCCAGCAGCAAAAGGGGCAGTGAATATGGCTACACCTTC.

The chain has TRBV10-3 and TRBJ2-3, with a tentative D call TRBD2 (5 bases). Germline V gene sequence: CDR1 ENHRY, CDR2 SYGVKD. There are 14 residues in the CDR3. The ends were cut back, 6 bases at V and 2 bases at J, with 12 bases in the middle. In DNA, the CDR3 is TGTGCCATCAGCGGAGAGGACTTCACAGATACGCAGTATTTT. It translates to CAISGEDFTDTQYF.

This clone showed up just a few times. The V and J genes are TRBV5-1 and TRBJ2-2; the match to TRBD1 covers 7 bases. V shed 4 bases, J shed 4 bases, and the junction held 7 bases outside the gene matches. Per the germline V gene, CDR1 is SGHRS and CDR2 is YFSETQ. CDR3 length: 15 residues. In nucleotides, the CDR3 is TGCGCCAGCAGCAAGGACAGGCCTGGCACCGGGGAGCTGTTTTTT. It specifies CASSKDRPGTGELFF.

Here the CDR3 DNA reads TGTGCCACCCCCTACCCGGGACAGGGGTTCAGCTCCTACGAGCAGTACTTC. Protein product: CATPYPGQGFSSYEQYF. The chain uses TRBV21-1 and TRBJ2-7; the table calls TRBD1, which could not be checked here. TRBV21-1 is labeled a pseudogene. The CDR3 runs 17 residues.

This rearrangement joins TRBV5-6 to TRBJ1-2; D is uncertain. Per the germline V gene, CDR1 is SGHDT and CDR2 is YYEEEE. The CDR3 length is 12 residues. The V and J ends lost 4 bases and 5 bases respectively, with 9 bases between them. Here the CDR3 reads CASSRPGYGYTF. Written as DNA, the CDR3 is TGTGCCAGCAGCAGGCCGGGGTATGGCTACACCTTC.

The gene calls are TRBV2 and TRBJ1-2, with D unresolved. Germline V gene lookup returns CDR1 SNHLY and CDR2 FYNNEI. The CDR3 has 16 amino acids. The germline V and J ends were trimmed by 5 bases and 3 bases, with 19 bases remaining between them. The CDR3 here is CASSQRVMGSDYGYTF. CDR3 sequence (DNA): TGTGCCAGCAGTCAGAGGGTGATGGGATCAGACTATGGCTACACCTTC.

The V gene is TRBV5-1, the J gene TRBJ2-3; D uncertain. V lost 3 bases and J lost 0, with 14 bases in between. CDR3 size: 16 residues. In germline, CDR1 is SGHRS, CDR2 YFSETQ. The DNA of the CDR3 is TGCGCCAGCAGCTCGCGTCACGGTGTTAGCACAGATACGCAGTATTTT. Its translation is CASSSRHGVSTDTQYF. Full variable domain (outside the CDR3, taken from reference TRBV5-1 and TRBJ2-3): KAGVTQTPRYLIKTRGQQVTLSCSPISGHRSVSWYQQTPGQGLQFLFEYFSETQRNKGNFPGRFSGRQFSNSRSEMNVSTLELGDSALYLCASSSRHGVSTDTQYFGPGTRLTVL.

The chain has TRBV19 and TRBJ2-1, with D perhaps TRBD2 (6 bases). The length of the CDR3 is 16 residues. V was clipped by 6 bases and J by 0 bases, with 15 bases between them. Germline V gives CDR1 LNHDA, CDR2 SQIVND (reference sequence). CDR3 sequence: CASREGSGRSYNEQFF. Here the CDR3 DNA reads TGTGCCAGTAGGGAGGGGAGCGGACGCTCCTACAATGAGCAGTTCTTC.

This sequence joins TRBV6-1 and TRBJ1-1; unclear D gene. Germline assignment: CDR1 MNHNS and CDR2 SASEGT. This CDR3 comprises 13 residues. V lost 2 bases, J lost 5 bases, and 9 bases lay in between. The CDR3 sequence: CASSELRETEAFF. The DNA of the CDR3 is TGTGCCAGCAGTGAACTACGGGAGACTGAAGCTTTCTTT.

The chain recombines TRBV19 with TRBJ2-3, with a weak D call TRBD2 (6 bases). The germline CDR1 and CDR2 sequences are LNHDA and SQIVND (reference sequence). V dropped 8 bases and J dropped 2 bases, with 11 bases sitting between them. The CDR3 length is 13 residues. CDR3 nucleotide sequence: TGTGCCAGTCGGGACTCCCCCACAGATACGCAGTATTTT. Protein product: CASRDSPTDTQYF. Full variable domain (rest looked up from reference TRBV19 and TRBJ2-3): DGGITQSPKYLFRKEGQNVTLSCEQNLNHDAMYWYRQDPGQGLRLIYYSQIVNDFQKGDIAEGYSVSREKKESFPLTVTSAQKNPTAFYLCASRDSPTDTQYFGPGTRLTVL.